These 18 T cell receptor beta chains came from one sample sequenced in a study of blood T cell repertoires in COVID-19. The method was immunoSEQ multiplex PCR; TCRdb's version includes in-frame clones alone and lacks a portion of them. The sample has 210,000 or so clones, roughly nine tenths seen once. The material sequenced was PBMCs or T cells enriched from blood (not recorded which). Source of these receptors: a woman in her fifties or sixties in a cohort exposed to, infected with or recovered from COVID-19 (not recorded which).

The genes are TRBV3-1 (or the pseudogene TRBV3-2) and TRBJ1-1; D call uncertain. The germline gives CDR1 LGHDT, CDR2 YNNKEL (reference sequence). CDR3 length: 15 residues. Trimming cost V 1 base and J 0 bases, with 9 bases left between them. Here the CDR3 reads CASSQATGMNTEAFF. The CDR3 DNA is TGTGCCAGCAGCCAAGCGACGGGGATGAACACTGAAGCTTTCTTT.

The genes are TRBV24-1 and TRBJ1-2, with 10 bases matching TRBD1. Germline CDR1 KGHDR, CDR2 SFDVKD. V lost 3 bases, J lost 5 bases, and 8 bases stayed unmatched. CDR3 length: 16 residues. The CDR3 nucleotides read TGTGCCACCAGTGATCCTGGACAGGGGGACTATTATGGCTACACCTTC. Residues: CATSDPGQGDYYGYTF.

The V gene is TRBV24-1, the J gene TRBJ1-2; D is ambiguous. The CDR3 runs 13 residues. Germline V gene data show CDR1 as KGHDR and CDR2 as SFDVKD. Trimming took 3 bases from V and 6 from J, leaving 10 bases between them. The CDR3 bases are TGTGCCACCAGTGATGCGGATTGGGATGGCTACACCTTC. It specifies CATSDADWDGYTF.

For the CDR3, the DNA is TGTGCCAGCATCCGCCGTCGGACAGCCGAAGCTTTCTTT. This sequence encodes CASIRRRTAEAFF. This chain uses TRBV6-5 with TRBJ1-1; maybe TRBD1 (6 bases). V dropped 7 bases and J dropped 8 bases, with 17 bases sitting between them. The CDR3 sequence is 13 residues long. Germline loops: CDR1 MNHEY, CDR2 SVGAGI.

J is TRBJ1-2 and V is TRBV28, with 7 bases identical to TRBD1. This CDR3 has 16 amino acids. Trimming cost V 5 bases and J 0 bases; bases outside gene matches: 9. Looked up from germline, CDR1 is MDHEN and CDR2 is SYDVKM. The chain's CDR3 is CASSTRQGWTNYGYTF. The CDR3 DNA reads as TGTGCCAGCAGTACCCGACAGGGATGGACTAACTATGGCTACACCTTC.

This clone was detected a few times. This chain uses TRBV2 with TRBJ1-4, with D possibly being TRBD1 (5 bases). There are 15 residues in the CDR3. In germline, CDR1 is SNHLY, CDR2 FYNNEI. With 6 bases removed from V and 0 bases from J, the gap between germline ends came to 11 bases. This CDR3 reads CASSKDRTTNEKLFF. The DNA for the CDR3 is TGTGCCAGCAGCAAAGACAGAACAACTAATGAAAAACTGTTTTTT.

V usage is TRBV9 and J usage is TRBJ2-1; tentative D call: TRBD2 (5 bases). Trimming took 0 bases from V and 7 from J, leaving 14 bases between them. This CDR3 region has 15 residues. CDR1 is SGDLS, CDR2 YYNGEE, per germline. CDR3 loop: CASSVEVARRNEQFF. The CDR3 nucleotides are TGTGCCAGCAGCGTAGAGGTAGCGAGAAGGAATGAGCAGTTCTTC. Drawing the rest from reference TRBV9 and TRBJ2-1, the complete variable domain is DSGVTQTPKHLITATGQRVTLRCSPRSGDLSVYWYQQSLDQGLQFLIQYYNGEERAKGNILERFSAQQFPDLHSELNLSSLELGDSALYFCASSVEVARRNEQFFGPGTRLTVL.

The V gene is TRBV7-3, the J gene TRBJ2-3, with D possibly being TRBD2 (7 bases). Looked up from germline, CDR1 is SGHTA and CDR2 is FQGTGA. V lost 4 bases to trimming and J lost 2 bases, with 16 bases between them. The CDR3 loop spans 16 amino acids. The CDR3 is CASSYVGGGATDTQYF. The CDR3 coding sequence is TGTGCCAGCAGCTACGTGGGCGGGGGCGCCACAGATACGCAGTATTTT.

The chain couples TRBV5-1 to TRBJ1-4; D is possibly TRBD1 (5 bases). V gave up 0 bases and J gave up 8 bases, with 11 bases separating them. Germline CDR1 is SGHRS and CDR2 is YFSETQ. CDR3 length: 14 residues. The CDR3 is CASSLEGRNEKLFF. In DNA, the CDR3 is TGCGCCAGCAGCTTGGAGGGGAGGAACGAAAAACTGTTTTTT.

V is TRBV6-2 or TRBV6-3 and J is TRBJ1-5, with 8 positions matching TRBD1. The junction had 12 bases not matched to a gene; V was cut back by 4 bases and J by 4 bases. In germline, CDR1 is MNHEY, CDR2 SVGEGT. The CDR3 covers 17 residues. CDR3 sequence reads: CASSSLPGQGGNQPQHF. The CDR3 bases are TGTGCCAGCAGTTCTTTACCCGGACAGGGCGGTAATCAGCCCCAGCATTTT.

The J gene is TRBJ2-7, the V gene TRBV27; no reliable D call. Germline V gene data show CDR1 as MNHEY and CDR2 as SMNVEV (reference sequence). V was pared by 2 bases and J by 0 bases, with 5 bases between. The CDR3 sequence is 13 residues long. The CDR3 region is CASSLKLSYEQYF. The CDR3 bases are TGTGCCAGCAGTTTAAAACTCTCCTACGAGCAGTACTTC.

A few counts support this clone. This chain connects TRBV7-9 to TRBJ1-2; no clear D gene. The CDR3 has 13 residues. Trimming shortened V by 3 bases and J by 6 bases, and 11 bases separated the two germline ends. Germline assignment: CDR1 SEHNR and CDR2 FQNEAQ (reference sequence). The CDR3 reads CASSFRETDGYTF. The CDR3 coding sequence is TGTGCCAGCAGCTTCCGGGAGACGGATGGCTACACCTTC.

The chain is built from TRBV5-6 and TRBJ2-7, with D perhaps matching TRBD1 (6 bases). The CDR3 is 13 amino acids. In germline, CDR1 is SGHDT, CDR2 YYEEEE. V was trimmed by 9 bases and J by 6 bases, leaving 19 bases between them. CDR3 nucleotides: TGTGCCACCTCACCCGGGACAACCCTCGAGCAGTACTTC. The encoded protein is CATSPGTTLEQYF.

The V gene is TRBV7-2, the J gene TRBJ2-5; D is unclear. Trimming took off 2 bases at V and 5 bases at J, with 6 bases between the two ends. CDR3 length: 12 residues. Looked up from germline, CDR1 is SGHTA and CDR2 is FQGNSA. CDR3 coding DNA: TGTGCCAGCAGCTTACTTCTGGAGACCCAGTACTTC. This sequence encodes CASSLLLETQYF.

This chain connects TRBV19 to TRBJ2-1; 8 bases match TRBD1. The CDR3 covers 13 residues. V was clipped by 4 bases and J by 9 bases; unmatched bases: 5. The germline V gene encodes CDR1 LNHDA and CDR2 SQIVND (reference sequence). The CDR3 nucleotides read TGTGCCAGTAGTAACACAGGGGGTCGTGAGCAGTTCTTC. It translates to CASSNTGGREQFF.

The chain combines TRBV21-1 with TRBJ2-7; TRBD1 is the table's D call, not checked against the DNA. TRBV21-1 is recorded as a pseudogene. This CDR3 has 15 residues. The CDR3 loop is CASSSDRLSSYEQYF. The DNA of the CDR3 is TGTGCCAGCAGCAGCGACAGGCTGAGCTCCTACGAGCAGTACTTC.

This chain links TRBV12-3 or TRBV12-4 with TRBJ1-1; D remains unclear. CDR3 size: 13 residues. The V gene lost 3 bases and the J gene lost 2 bases, with 7 bases spanning the gap. CDR3 protein: CASSFFSNTEAFF. The CDR3 coding sequence is TGTGCCAGCAGTTTTTTTTCTAACACTGAAGCTTTCTTT.

This sequence joins TRBV4-3 and TRBJ1-1; D unclear. This CDR3 has 12 residues. Germline lookup yields CDR1 LGHNA and CDR2 YSLEER. V shed 4 bases and J shed 7 bases, with 10 bases lying between them. This CDR3 reads CASSPFEGEAFF. CDR3 bases: TGCGCCAGCAGCCCATTCGAGGGTGAAGCTTTCTTT.